The following is a TCR beta chain sequence with its context. Its antigen is not identified. The CDR3 covers 13 residues. The V and J ends lost 3 bases and 6 bases respectively, with 12 bases between them. Germline V gene lookup returns CDR1 DFQATT and CDR2 SNEGSKA (reference sequence). The source of the sample is a study of T cells in Graves' hyperthyroidism and ophthalmopathy. TCR beta CDR3 region amplification was performed from RNA transcripts. Carried out on the TCR CDR3, a first-round RT-PCR used the HTBI primer set. A single record per CDR3 protein comes from TCRdb applying MiXCR to the multiplex PCR reads. The sample records about 410,000 distinct CDR3 sequences, over 12% being singletons. Study conclusions and caveats: In the blood, most expanded thyroid clonotypes above 0.001 appeared as well.

The chain has TRBV20-1 and TRBJ1-5; D may be TRBD1 (6 bases). The sample was blood. This TCR was recovered from a man aged 18 to 30 with Graves' ophthalmopathy. This chain's CDR3 is CSASLGGPQPQHF. CDR3 bases: TGCAGTGCTAGTTTAGGGGGTCCTCAGCCCCAGCATTTT.